These 32 T cell receptor beta chains were all obtained from the same sample, sequenced in a study of CD8+CD57+ T cells in acquired aplastic anemia. Whoever was chosen for sequencing had shown CD8+CD57+ cell expansion by flow cytometry. For CDR3 and TCR beta VDJ profiling, genomic DNA was the template used. Via MiXCR, TCRdb re-called the reads, giving one row per CDR3 protein. This table has 200,000 to 300,000 distinct CDR3 sequences, around 82% appearing once. The specimen was sorted CD4+, CD8+, or CD8+CD57+ T cells (not recorded which) from PBMCs. These receptors originate from a human donor with aplastic anemia.

The CDR3 here is CASSTNRLGSLLAYEQYV. The DNA of the CDR3 is TGTGCCAGCAGCACCAATCGGCTGGGATCCCTACTAGCATACGAGCAGTACGTC. V usage is TRBV7-4 and J usage is TRBJ2-7, with D maybe TRBD2 (6 bases). The CDR3 is 18 residues long. The germline CDR1 and CDR2 sequences are SGHVT and SQSDAQ. Trimming cost V 5 bases and J 4 bases, with 27 bases left between them.

J is TRBJ1-6 and V is TRBV20-1; TRBD1 aligns across 8 bases. Trimming at V came to 2 bases and at J to 11 bases, leaving 11 bases not matched to a gene. In germline, CDR1 is DFQATT, CDR2 SNEGSKA (reference sequence). CDR3 length equals 15 residues. The CDR3 DNA follows: TGCAGTGCTAGAAACGCAGGGGGCGAAGGTACACCCCTCCACTTT. This encodes CSARNAGGEGTPLHF.

This clonotype has just one count. A much larger clone is a single base away; this may be a read error. The CDR3 protein is CASSFHPDGAALSAFF. The CDR3 DNA follows: TGTGCCAGCAGCTTTCATCCAGACGGGGCAGCCCTTTCCGCTTTCTTT. This chain joins TRBV7-8 and TRBJ1-1, with D possibly being TRBD1 (5 bases). CDR1 is SGHVS, CDR2 FQNEAQ, per germline. The CDR3 consists of 16 residues. The ends were cut back, 3 bases at V and 11 bases at J, with 25 bases in the middle.

V gene TRBV7-8 combines with J gene TRBJ2-7, with D maybe TRBD1 (6 bases). V lost 3 bases to trimming and J lost 1 base, with 22 bases between them. The length of the CDR3 is 18 residues. CDR1 and CDR2 from the germline V gene are SGHVS and FQNEAQ. The CDR3 spells CASSLGADEQYLSYEQYV. The CDR3 coding sequence is TGTGCCAGCAGCTTGGGGGCGGACGAGCAGTACCTTTCCTACGAGCAGTACGTC.

This clonotype was seen a single time. This CDR3 fails to terminate in the conserved phenylalanine or tryptophan, so it likely reflects a read error. It is unclear where the CDR3 begins or ends on the DNA, so no DNA is shown, and the CDR3 is as TCRdb lists it. The V and J genes are TRBV7-9 and TRBJ2-3; the table gives TRBD2 as D, unverified against the DNA. Per the germline V gene, CDR1 is SEHNR and CDR2 is FQNEAQ (reference sequence). The CDR3 region is 13 residues in length, termini included. The CDR3 sequence is CASSFERRGTQDY.

Of note for this clonotype: Compared with germline, one end of the junction differs, possibly owing to a read error. The chain employs TRBV7-6 and TRBJ2-1, with D perhaps matching TRBD2 (6 bases). CDR1 and CDR2 (germline): SGHVS, FNYEAQ. The CDR3 totals 16 residues. This chain's CDR3 is CASSLGGARVKYEQFF. CDR3 DNA: TGTGCCAGCAGCTTAGGCGGGGCGCGGGTGAAATATGAACAGTTCTTC.

This clonotype was seen a handful of times. The V and J genes are TRBV7-9 and TRBJ2-5; 9 bases fit TRBD2. CDR3 length equals 14 residues. CDR1 and CDR2 (germline): SEHNR, FQNEAQ (reference sequence). After removal of 3 bases from V and 12 bases from J, the junction contained 11 bases not matched to a gene. As DNA, the CDR3 is TGTGCCAGCAGCTTTCATAGAAGCGGGGGGAGCGAGTACTTC. The encoded protein is CASSFHRSGGSEYF. Together with reference TRBV7-9 and TRBJ2-5, the CDR3 gives the full variable domain: DTGVSQNPRHKITKRGQNVTFRCDPISEHNRLYWYRQTLGQGPEFLTYFQNEAQLEKSRLLSDRFSAERPKGSFSTLEIQRTEQGDSAMYLCASSFHRSGGSEYFGPGTRLLVL.

This clonotype was detected once. The DNA of the CDR3 is TGTGCCAGCAGCTTACGACTAGGGGGGGTACTTTTTGAGCAGTTCTTC. Translating it yields CASSLRLGGVLFEQFF. The chain recombines TRBV7-9 with TRBJ2-1; a weak D match, TRBD2 (7 bases). CDR3 length: 16 amino acids. V was trimmed by 2 bases and J by 9 bases, leaving 20 bases between them. Germline values: CDR1 SEHNR, CDR2 FQNEAQ (reference sequence). Full variable domain (remainder filled in from reference TRBV7-9 and TRBJ2-1): DTGVSQNPRHKITKRGQNVTFRCDPISEHNRLYWYRQTLGQGPEFLTYFQNEAQLEKSRLLSDRFSAERPKGSFSTLEIQRTEQGDSAMYLCASSLRLGGVLFEQFFGPGTRLTVL.

Regarding this clonotype: This CDR3 fails to terminate in the conserved phenylalanine or tryptophan, so it likely reflects a read error. It is unclear where the CDR3 begins or ends on the DNA, so no DNA is shown, and the CDR3 is as TCRdb lists it. The chain employs TRBV2 and TRBJ1-1; the DNA was not used to check the table's D call, TRBD1. The CDR3 is 15 residues long, ends included. Germline assignment: CDR1 SNHLY and CDR2 FYNNEI. The CDR3 reads CASGVGGTETQDFGP.

CDR3 DNA sequence: TGTGCCAACGAGGTGGGGGCGTACCAAGAGACCCAGTACTTC. As protein: CANEVGAYQETQYF. This rearrangement joins TRBV15 to TRBJ2-5, with a weak D call TRBD1 (6 bases). The CDR3 is made up of 14 amino acids. Germline assignment: CDR1 LNHNV and CDR2 YYDKDF (reference sequence). The germline V and J ends were trimmed by 10 bases and 0 bases, with 15 bases remaining between them.

Comment on this clonotype: A read error may account for a junction end that differs from germline. The chain has TRBV5-8 and TRBJ2-7; D remains unclear. The germline gives CDR1 SGHTS, CDR2 YDEGEE. This CDR3 is 14 amino acids long. CDR3 nucleotide sequence: TGTGCCAGCAGCCTTCCTGCACGGACCTACGAGCAGTGCTTC. Translation gives CASSLPARTYEQCF.

This rearrangement joins TRBV7-9 to TRBJ2-5, with D possibly TRBD2 on 7 matching bases. The CDR3 totals 14 residues. V dropped 5 bases and J dropped 12 bases, with 22 bases sitting between them. CDR1 and CDR2 from the germline V gene are SEHNR and FQNEAQ (reference sequence). CDR3 nucleotide sequence: TGTGCCAGCAGCCCACAAGGGGGGGCCCGGGTCAAGTACTTC. Its translation is CASSPQGGARVKYF. The full variable domain, its missing parts supplied by reference TRBV7-9 and TRBJ2-5, is DTGVSQNPRHKITKRGQNVTFRCDPISEHNRLYWYRQTLGQGPEFLTYFQNEAQLEKSRLLSDRFSAERPKGSFSTLEIQRTEQGDSAMYLCASSPQGGARVKYFGPGTRLLVL.

V and J are TRBV7-8 and TRBJ2-3, with 7 nucleotides matching TRBD2. Germline V gene data show CDR1 as SGHVS and CDR2 as FQNEAQ. This CDR3 contains 16 residues. V shed 5 bases, J shed 12 bases, and the junction held 20 bases outside the gene matches. CDR3 sequence (DNA): TGTGCCAGCAGCCAAGCGGGGAGACCCCATACGCATTATCAGTATTTT. This gives the protein CASSQAGRPHTHYQYF.

The chain combines TRBV7-8 with TRBJ2-1; 10 bases agree with TRBD2. Germline values: CDR1 SGHVS, CDR2 FQNEAQ. Losses at the gene ends were 3 bases for V and 2 bases for J; bases not matched to a gene: 10. The CDR3 is 18 residues long. The CDR3 bases are TGTGCCAGCAGCTTTCAAGGAAGCGGGAGGGCCGCCTACAATGAGCAGTTCTTC. Translated, it gives CASSFQGSGRAAYNEQFF.

This clonotype appeared a single time. The CDR3 DNA follows: TGTGCCAGCAGCTTAAAGTACCATACGCAGTATTTT. Protein: CASSLKYHTQYF. V is TRBV7-3 and J is TRBJ2-3; unclear D gene. The CDR3 covers 12 residues. V was clipped by 1 base and J by 7 bases, with 6 bases between them. CDR1 and CDR2 from the germline V gene are SGHTA and FQGTGA. Together with reference TRBV7-3 and TRBJ2-3, the CDR3 gives the full variable domain: GAGVSQTPSNKVTEKGKYVELRCDPISGHTALYWYRQSLGQGPEFLIYFQGTGAADDSGLPNDRFFAVRPEGSVSTLKIQRTERGDSAVYLCASSLKYHTQYFGPGTRLTVL.

The chain is built from TRBV7-9 and TRBJ2-7; 9 bases fit TRBD1. CDR3 size: 17 residues. V shed 4 bases and J 3 bases; nucleotides not matched to a gene: 13. Germline V gene sequence: CDR1 SEHNR, CDR2 FQNEAQ (reference sequence). CDR3 nucleotide sequence: TGTGCCAGCAGCTCCTACCTGGTGGGGACAGGGCACTACGAGCAGTACTTC. Translated: CASSSYLVGTGHYEQYF.

The chain has TRBV9 and TRBJ2-1; D gene unclear. The V gene lost 4 bases and the J gene lost 12 bases, with 14 bases spanning the gap. CDR1 is SGDLS, CDR2 YYNGEE, per germline. The CDR3 covers 12 residues. CDR3 loop: CASSPLGDGQFF. DNA for the CDR3: TGTGCCAGCAGCCCTCTAGGAGATGGGCAGTTCTTC.

V and J are TRBV19 and TRBJ2-1; 7 positions match TRBD2. CDR3 length: 15 amino acids. The germline gives CDR1 LNHDA, CDR2 SQIVND (reference sequence). Losses at the gene ends were 1 base for V and 11 bases for J; bases not matched to a gene: 11. CDR3: CASSIASGANKKQFF. The CDR3 DNA reads TGTGCCAGTAGTATAGCTAGCGGAGCCAACAAAAAGCAGTTCTTC.

The chain has TRBV20-1 and TRBJ2-1; TRBD2 agrees at 8 bases. CDR3 size: 13 residues. The J segment lost 11 bases and the V segment lost 1 base, leaving 7 bases of the junction unmatched. Per germline, CDR1 DFQATT and CDR2 SNEGSKA (reference sequence). The CDR3: CSARAPLAGQQFF. The CDR3, as DNA: TGCAGTGCTAGAGCACCCTTAGCGGGACAGCAGTTCTTC.

This clonotype appeared a single time. V and J are TRBV7-9 and TRBJ1-1, with a weak D call TRBD1 (5 bases). Trimming pared 0 bases from V and 6 bases from J, leaving 14 bases between. Germline V gives CDR1 SEHNR, CDR2 FQNEAQ (reference sequence). This CDR3 region has 15 residues. The CDR3: CASSLALRGDAEAFF. CDR3 sequence (DNA): TGTGCCAGCAGCTTAGCTCTGAGAGGGGACGCTGAAGCTTTCTTT.

For this clonotype: In this CDR3 the conserved last residue, phenylalanine or tryptophan, is missing, so a read error is likely. It is unclear where the CDR3 begins or ends on the DNA, so no DNA is shown, and the CDR3 is as TCRdb lists it. This chain links TRBV7-8 with TRBJ2-3; no DNA check was done on the table's D call, TRBD2. The CDR3 is 13 amino acids in total, end residues counted. Germline-derived CDR1 and CDR2 are SGHVS and FQNEAQ. CDR3 amino acids: CASSVAGGPEPHY.

The V gene is TRBV12-3 or TRBV12-4, the J gene TRBJ1-1; unclear D gene. With 1 base removed from V and 1 base from J, the gap between germline ends came to 10 bases. CDR3 length: 15 amino acids. CDR3 sequence (DNA): TGTGCCAGCAGTTTAGACAATCTACCGAACACTGAAGCTTTCTTT. Protein product: CASSLDNLPNTEAFF.

This sequence joins TRBV7-2 and TRBJ2-6; no firm D call. This CDR3 has 15 residues. V lost 4 bases, J lost 4 bases, and 11 bases lay in between. Germline CDR1 and CDR2: SGHTA and FQGNSA. For the CDR3, the DNA is TGTGCCAGCAGCTCCTGGCGCACAGGGGCCAACGTCCTGACTTTC. Amino acid sequence: CASSSWRTGANVLTF.

Turning to this clonotype: The missing conserved phenylalanine or tryptophan at the end of this CDR3 makes a read error likely. It is unclear where the CDR3 begins or ends on the DNA, so no DNA is shown, and the CDR3 is as TCRdb lists it. V and J are TRBV7-8 and TRBJ2-4; the tabulated D call, TRBD2, remains unverified against the DNA. CDR1 and CDR2 from the germline V gene are SGHVS and FQNEAQ. The CDR3 contains 12 residues when both ends are counted. CDR3 sequence reads: CASSLAGSLETY.

The chain has TRBV24-1 and TRBJ2-2; 10 nucleotides match TRBD2. The CDR3 contains 17 residues. Trimming removed 2 bases from V and 6 bases from J; junction bases left unmatched: 8. Looked up from germline, CDR1 is KGHDR and CDR2 is SFDVKD. CDR3: CATSDSRLAGASGELFF. The CDR3, as DNA: TGTGCCACCAGTGATTCGAGGCTAGCGGGAGCTTCCGGGGAGCTGTTTTTT.

V usage is TRBV7-8 and J usage is TRBJ2-3; 8 bases are shared with TRBD2. Germline lookup yields CDR1 SGHVS and CDR2 FQNEAQ. The J segment lost 13 bases and the V segment lost 3 bases, leaving 12 bases of the junction unmatched. The CDR3 covers 14 residues. The CDR3 loop reads CASSFAGGPGREYF. The CDR3 DNA sequence: TGTGCCAGCAGCTTTGCGGGAGGTCCCGGTAGGGAGTATTTT. Drawing the rest from reference TRBV7-8 and TRBJ2-3, the complete variable domain is GAGVSQSPRYKVAKRGQDVALRCDPISGHVSLFWYQQALGQGPEFLTYFQNEAQLDKSGLPSDRFFAERPEGSVSTLKIQRTQQEDSAVYLCASSFAGGPGREYFGPGTRLTVL.

As for this clonotype: An end of the junction differs from the germline gene, which may be a read error. The gene calls are TRBV7-8 and TRBJ2-3; possible D gene TRBD2, 5 bases. CDR1 SGHVS and CDR2 FQNEAQ come from the germline V gene. This CDR3 comprises 13 residues. The CDR3 loop is CASSFAGTPDTHF. The CDR3 region has the DNA TGTGCCAGCAGCTTCGCGGGCACACCCGATACGCATTTT.

In regard to this clonotype: This likely comes from a read error, as the CDR3 has no conserved phenylalanine or tryptophan at its end. The DNA is omitted, as the CDR3 cannot be located on it reliably, and the CDR3 follows TCRdb's listing. The chain has TRBV9 and TRBJ2-1; TRBD1, the table's D call, was not compared with the DNA. CDR1 SGDLS and CDR2 YYNGEE come from the germline V gene. The length of the CDR3 is 13 amino acids, counting both ends. The CDR3: CASSVGDRQEENI.

The chain recombines TRBV14 with TRBJ1-1; tentative D call: TRBD1 (6 bases). The CDR3 runs to 16 residues. Germline V gene data show CDR1 as SGHDN and CDR2 as FVKESK. V was cut by 4 bases and J by 0 bases, with 15 bases left in between. The CDR3 bases are TGTGCCAGCAGCCTGGTTGGTCGGACAGTGAACACTGAAGCTTTCTTT. Amino acid sequence: CASSLVGRTVNTEAFF.

This clonotype has just one count. The rearrangement joins TRBV2 to TRBJ2-1, with D tentatively TRBD2 (7 bases). Deletions cut 4 bases from V and 6 bases from J, with 10 bases between. From germline, CDR1 is SNHLY and CDR2 FYNNEI. This CDR3 has 13 amino acids. The DNA of the CDR3 is TGTGCCAGCAGTGGGAGGGGGGGCAATGAGCAGTTCTTC. Amino acid sequence: CASSGRGGNEQFF.

The chain carries TRBV7-6 and TRBJ2-3, with unresolved D. The CDR3 consists of 12 residues. The V end was cut by 3 bases, the J end by 11 bases, with 12 bases between. The V gene's germline CDR1 is SGHVS and CDR2 FNYEAQ. CDR3 in DNA: TGTGCCAGCAGCTTGGGGAACAATGAGCAGTATTTT. It codes for CASSLGNNEQYF.

Comment on this clonotype: Lacking the conserved final phenylalanine or tryptophan, this CDR3 likely reflects a read error. The DNA is omitted, as the CDR3 cannot be located on it reliably, and the CDR3 follows TCRdb's listing. The chain has TRBV7-9 and TRBJ2-3. The CDR3 is 13 amino acids in total, end residues counted. Germline CDR1 and CDR2: SEHNR and FQNEAQ (reference sequence). This CDR3 reads CASGLAGGHDPQY.